Each of the 13 T cell receptor beta chains below was sequenced from the same sample in a study of blood T cell repertoires in COVID-19. The data were produced by immunoSEQ multiplex PCR, yet TCRdb's version contains in-frame clones alone and is incomplete. The sample lists about 170,000 clones; 75% to 90% were seen once. What was sequenced was PBMCs or T cells enriched from blood (not recorded which). These receptors were collected from a woman aged 18-29 years who had recovered from COVID-19.

This chain links TRBV6-4 with TRBJ2-1, with D perhaps TRBD2 (6 bases). The CDR3 extends over 13 amino acids. Between the trimmed V and J ends, which lost 8 bases and 3 bases, there was a span of 11 bases. The germline V gene has CDR1 MRHNA and CDR2 SNTAGT. The CDR3 spells CASSREIYNEQFF. CDR3 coding DNA: TGTGCCAGCTCCCGGGAGATCTACAATGAGCAGTTCTTC.

The chain has TRBV11-2 and TRBJ2-7; perhaps TRBD2 as D (6 bases). Per the germline V gene, CDR1 is SGHAT and CDR2 is FQNNGV. Trimming took off 5 bases at V and 6 bases at J, with 17 bases between the two ends. CDR3 size: 14 residues. The CDR3 DNA follows: TGTGCCAGCAGCGAGCGGGCCCTAACCCCCGAGCAGTACTTC. This gives the protein CASSERALTPEQYF.

This clone was detected only a few times. This rearrangement joins TRBV5-1 to TRBJ2-3; 9 nucleotides align to TRBD2. Germline trimming cut 4 bases from V and 4 bases from J; bases unmatched to any gene: 7. The CDR3 consists of 15 residues. CDR1 is SGHRS and CDR2 is YFSETQ in the germline V gene. CDR3 protein: CASSHSGSFADTQYF. The CDR3 DNA sequence: TGCGCCAGCAGCCATAGCGGGAGTTTCGCAGATACGCAGTATTTT.

This rearrangement joins TRBV7-8 to TRBJ1-5, with D perhaps matching TRBD1 (6 bases). CDR3 length: 16 residues. The V gene lost 5 bases and the J gene lost 0 bases, with 14 bases spanning the gap. Per the germline V gene, CDR1 is SGHVS and CDR2 is FQNEAQ. The CDR3 loop reads CASSPARGASNQPQHF. The CDR3 bases are TGTGCCAGCAGCCCGGCCCGGGGGGCTAGCAATCAGCCCCAGCATTTT.

The chain uses TRBV18 and TRBJ2-7, with 11 bases matching TRBD2. V dropped 6 bases and J dropped 2; count of bases not matched to a gene: 3. Germline lookup yields CDR1 KGHSH and CDR2 LQKENI. The CDR3 covers 14 residues. The CDR3 sequence is CASSPTSGAYEQYF. The CDR3 DNA reads TGTGCCAGCTCGCCGACTAGCGGGGCCTACGAGCAGTACTTC.

This clone appeared once. J is TRBJ2-7 and V is TRBV28, with 14 bases identical to TRBD2. Trimming cost V 5 bases and J 0 bases; bases outside gene matches: 6. The germline V gene encodes CDR1 MDHEN and CDR2 SYDVKM. CDR3 length: 17 residues. The CDR3 protein is CASSMGLAGDRSYEQYF. CDR3 bases: TGTGCCAGCAGTATGGGACTAGCGGGAGATCGCTCCTACGAGCAGTACTTC.

The chain has TRBV3-1 (or the pseudogene TRBV3-2) and TRBJ1-1; D remains unclear. The CDR3 sequence is 17 residues long. The germline CDR1 and CDR2 sequences are LGHDT and YNNKEL (reference sequence). The germline V and J ends were trimmed by 0 bases and 3 bases, with 17 bases remaining between them. The CDR3 region is CASSQDMWRGVYTEAFF. The DNA of the CDR3 is TGTGCCAGCAGCCAAGATATGTGGCGAGGAGTATACACTGAAGCTTTCTTT.

The gene calls are TRBV19 and TRBJ2-1; D gene unclear. Between the trimmed V and J ends, which lost 1 base and 0 bases, there was a span of 7 bases. Germline values: CDR1 LNHDA, CDR2 SQIVND (reference sequence). CDR3 length equals 15 residues. CDR3 sequence: CASSIGQYSYNEQFF. Here the CDR3 DNA reads TGTGCCAGTAGTATAGGCCAGTACTCCTACAATGAGCAGTTCTTC.

The chain links TRBV15 to TRBJ2-1, with TRBD1 matching 11 bases. Trimming removed 6 bases from V and 1 base from J; junction bases left unmatched: 8. The CDR3 consists of 17 residues. Germline CDR1 LNHNV, CDR2 YYDKDF (reference sequence). CDR3 region: CATRAGTGGSSYNEQFF. The CDR3 bases are TGTGCCACCAGAGCCGGGACAGGGGGGAGTTCCTACAATGAGCAGTTCTTC.

This chain uses TRBV3-1 (or the pseudogene TRBV3-2) with TRBJ2-2; 7 bases are shared with TRBD1. This CDR3 spans 16 amino acids. Germline trimming cut 5 bases from V and 4 bases from J; bases unmatched to any gene: 10. From germline, CDR1 is LGHDT and CDR2 YNNKEL (reference sequence). CDR3 bases: TGTGCCAGCAGCACAGGGGTGGGGGAGCGCACCGGGGAGCTGTTTTTT. The encoded protein is CASSTGVGERTGELFF.

The chain is built from TRBV10-3 and TRBJ2-1, with 7 bases that match TRBD2. This CDR3 is 15 amino acids long. Germline values: CDR1 ENHRY, CDR2 SYGVKD. V shed 6 bases and J 6 bases; nucleotides not matched to a gene: 11. DNA for the CDR3: TGTGCCATCAGCGGTAGGGGACTAAATCCCAATGAGCAGTTCTTC. Translated: CAISGRGLNPNEQFF.

The rearrangement links TRBV7-9 to TRBJ2-7; no clear D. The CDR3 length is 14 residues. The V and J ends lost 1 base and 2 bases respectively, with 9 bases between them. Germline V gene sequence: CDR1 SEHNR, CDR2 FQNEAQ (reference sequence). The CDR3 loop reads CASSLVPGTYEQYF. CDR3 nucleotides: TGTGCCAGCAGCTTAGTTCCAGGAACCTACGAGCAGTACTTC.

This clone was seen more than once but under ten times. The CDR3 sequence is CASSQERISSYEQYF. For the CDR3, the DNA is TGCGCCAGCAGCCAAGAGAGAATATCCTCCTACGAGCAGTACTTC. The V and J genes are TRBV4-3 and TRBJ2-7; D gene unclear. With 0 bases removed from V and 0 bases from J, the gap between germline ends came to 9 bases. CDR1 is LGHNA, CDR2 YSLEER, per germline. This CDR3 spans 15 amino acids.